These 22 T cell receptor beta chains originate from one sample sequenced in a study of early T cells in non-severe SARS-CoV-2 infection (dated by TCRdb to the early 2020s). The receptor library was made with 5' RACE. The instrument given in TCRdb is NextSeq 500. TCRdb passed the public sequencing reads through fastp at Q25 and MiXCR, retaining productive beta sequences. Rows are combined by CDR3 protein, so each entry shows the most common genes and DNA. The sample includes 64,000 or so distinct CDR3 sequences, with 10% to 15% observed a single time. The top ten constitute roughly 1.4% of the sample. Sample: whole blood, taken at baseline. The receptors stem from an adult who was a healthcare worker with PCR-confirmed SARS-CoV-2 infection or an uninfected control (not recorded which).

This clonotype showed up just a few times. CDR3 nucleotide sequence: TGCAGTGCTAGATACGGGAACGGGGAGCTGTTTTTT. Its protein product is CSARYGNGELFF. The V gene is TRBV20-1, the J gene TRBJ2-2; D is possibly TRBD2 (5 bases). Per germline, CDR1 DFQATT and CDR2 SNEGSKA (reference sequence). V lost 2 bases and J lost 7, with 8 bases in between. CDR3 size: 12 residues.

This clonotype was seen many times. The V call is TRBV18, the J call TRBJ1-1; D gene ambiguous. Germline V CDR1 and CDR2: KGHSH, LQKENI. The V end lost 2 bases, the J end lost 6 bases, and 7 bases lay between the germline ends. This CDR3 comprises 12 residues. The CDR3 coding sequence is TGTGCCAGCTCACCAGGGCAGCCTGAAGCTTTCTTT. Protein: CASSPGQPEAFF.

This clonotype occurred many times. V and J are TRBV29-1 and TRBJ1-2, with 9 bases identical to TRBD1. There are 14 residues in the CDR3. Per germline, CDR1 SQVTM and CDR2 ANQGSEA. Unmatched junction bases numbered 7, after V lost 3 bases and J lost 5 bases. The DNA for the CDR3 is TGCAGCGTTGACGGGACAGGGAATTCTTATGGCTACACCTTC. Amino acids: CSVDGTGNSYGYTF. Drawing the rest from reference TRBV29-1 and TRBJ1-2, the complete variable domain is SAVISQKPSRDICQRGTSLTIQCQVDSQVTMMFWYRQQPGQSLTLIATANQGSEATYESGFVIDKFPISRPNLTFSTLTVSNMSPEDSSIYLCSVDGTGNSYGYTFGSGTRLTVV.

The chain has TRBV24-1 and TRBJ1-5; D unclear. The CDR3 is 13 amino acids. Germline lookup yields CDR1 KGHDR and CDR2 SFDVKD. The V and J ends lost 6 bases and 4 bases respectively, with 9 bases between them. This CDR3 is CATSMDQNQPQHF. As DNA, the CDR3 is TGTGCCACCAGTATGGATCAAAATCAGCCCCAGCATTTT.

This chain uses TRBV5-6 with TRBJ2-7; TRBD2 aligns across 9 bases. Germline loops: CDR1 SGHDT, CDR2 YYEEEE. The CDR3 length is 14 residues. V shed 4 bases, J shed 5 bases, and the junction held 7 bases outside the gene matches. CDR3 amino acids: CASSLPGLADEQYF. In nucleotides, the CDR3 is TGTGCCAGCAGCCTCCCGGGACTAGCAGACGAGCAGTACTTC.

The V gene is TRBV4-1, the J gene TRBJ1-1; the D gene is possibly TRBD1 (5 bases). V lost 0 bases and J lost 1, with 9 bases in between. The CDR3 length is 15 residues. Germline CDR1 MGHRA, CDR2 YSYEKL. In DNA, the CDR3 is TGCGCCAGCAGCCAAGATGTTACAGGGAACACTGAAGCTTTCTTT. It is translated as CASSQDVTGNTEAFF.

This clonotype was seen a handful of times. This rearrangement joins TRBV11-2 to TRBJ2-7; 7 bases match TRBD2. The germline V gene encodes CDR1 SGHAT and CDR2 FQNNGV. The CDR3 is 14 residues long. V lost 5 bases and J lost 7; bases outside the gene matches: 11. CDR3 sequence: CASSRGVSDGEQYF. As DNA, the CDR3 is TGTGCCAGCAGCCGGGGGGTGTCGGATGGGGAGCAGTACTTC.

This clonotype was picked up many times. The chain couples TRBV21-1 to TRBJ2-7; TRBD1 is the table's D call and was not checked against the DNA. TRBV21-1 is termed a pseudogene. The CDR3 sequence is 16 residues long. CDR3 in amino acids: CASSKPNVTGVYEQYF. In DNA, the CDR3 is TGTGCCAGCAGCAAACCAAATGTGACAGGGGTCTACGAGCAGTACTTC.

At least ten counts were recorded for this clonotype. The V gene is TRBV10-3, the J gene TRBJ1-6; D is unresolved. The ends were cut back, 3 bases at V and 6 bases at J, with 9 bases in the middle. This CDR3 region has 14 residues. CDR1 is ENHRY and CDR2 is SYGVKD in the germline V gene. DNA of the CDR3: TGTGCCATCAGTGAAGGGAGTGTTAATTCACCCCTCCACTTT. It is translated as CAISEGSVNSPLHF.

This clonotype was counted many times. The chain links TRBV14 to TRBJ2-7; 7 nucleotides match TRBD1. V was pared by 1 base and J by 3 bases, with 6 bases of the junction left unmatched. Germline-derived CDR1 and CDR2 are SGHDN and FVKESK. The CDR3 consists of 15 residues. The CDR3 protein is CASSQGRQGHYEQYF. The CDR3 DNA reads TGTGCCAGCAGCCAAGGGAGACAGGGTCACTACGAGCAGTACTTC.

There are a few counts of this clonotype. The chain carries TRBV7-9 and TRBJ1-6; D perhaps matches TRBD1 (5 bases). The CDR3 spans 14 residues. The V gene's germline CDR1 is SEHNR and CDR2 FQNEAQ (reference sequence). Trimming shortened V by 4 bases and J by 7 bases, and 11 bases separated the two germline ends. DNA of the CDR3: TGTGCCAGCAGCTGGGCAGGGAGGAATTCACCCCTCCACTTT. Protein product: CASSWAGRNSPLHF.

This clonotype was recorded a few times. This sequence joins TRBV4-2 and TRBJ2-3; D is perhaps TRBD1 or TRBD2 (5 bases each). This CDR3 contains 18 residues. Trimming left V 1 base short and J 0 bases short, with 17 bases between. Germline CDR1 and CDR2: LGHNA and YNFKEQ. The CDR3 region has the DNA TGTGCCAGCAGCCAAGGAGGGGTCCCCCTCGCTAGCACAGATACGCAGTATTTT. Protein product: CASSQGGVPLASTDTQYF.

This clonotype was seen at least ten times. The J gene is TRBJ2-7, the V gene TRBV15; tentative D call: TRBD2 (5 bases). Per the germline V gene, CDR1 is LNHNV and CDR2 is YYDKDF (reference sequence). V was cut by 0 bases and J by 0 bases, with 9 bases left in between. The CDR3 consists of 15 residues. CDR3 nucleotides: TGTGCCACCAGCAGAGAGGGTGGGAGCTCCTACGAGCAGTACTTC. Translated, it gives CATSREGGSSYEQYF.

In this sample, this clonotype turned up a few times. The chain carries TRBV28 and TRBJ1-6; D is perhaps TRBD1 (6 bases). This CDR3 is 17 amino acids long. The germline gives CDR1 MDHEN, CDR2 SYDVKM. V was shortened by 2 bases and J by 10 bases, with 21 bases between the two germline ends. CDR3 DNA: TGTGCCAGCAGTTTAAAACAGGGATATCGGGGTCACTCACCCCTCCACTTT. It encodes CASSLKQGYRGHSPLHF.

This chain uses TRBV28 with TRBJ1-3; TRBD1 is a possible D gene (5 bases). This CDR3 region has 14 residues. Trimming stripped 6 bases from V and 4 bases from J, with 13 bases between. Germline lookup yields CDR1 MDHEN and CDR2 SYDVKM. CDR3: CASRTGTEGNTIYF. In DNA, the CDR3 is TGTGCCAGCAGAACCGGGACTGAGGGAAACACCATATATTTT.

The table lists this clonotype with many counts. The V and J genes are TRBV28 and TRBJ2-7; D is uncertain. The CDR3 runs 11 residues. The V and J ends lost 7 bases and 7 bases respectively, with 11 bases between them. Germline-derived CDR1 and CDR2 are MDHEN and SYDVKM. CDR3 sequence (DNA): TGTGCCAGCAACACGAATCGGGAGCAGTACTTC. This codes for CASNTNREQYF.

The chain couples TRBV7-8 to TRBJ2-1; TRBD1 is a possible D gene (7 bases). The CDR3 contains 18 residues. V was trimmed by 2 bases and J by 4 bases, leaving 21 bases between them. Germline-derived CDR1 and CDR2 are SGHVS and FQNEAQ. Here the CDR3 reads CASSLIRSAGQIYNEQFF. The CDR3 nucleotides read TGTGCCAGCAGCTTAATTCGGTCGGCGGGACAGATTTACAATGAGCAGTTCTTC. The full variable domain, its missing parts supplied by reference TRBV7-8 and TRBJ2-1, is GAGVSQSPRYKVAKRGQDVALRCDPISGHVSLFWYQQALGQGPEFLTYFQNEAQLDKSGLPSDRFFAERPEGSVSTLKIQRTQQEDSAVYLCASSLIRSAGQIYNEQFFGPGTRLTVL.

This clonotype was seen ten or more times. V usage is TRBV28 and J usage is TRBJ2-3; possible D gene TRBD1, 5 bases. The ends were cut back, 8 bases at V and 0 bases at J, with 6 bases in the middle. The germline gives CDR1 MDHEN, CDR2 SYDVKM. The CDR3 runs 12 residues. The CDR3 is CASGASTDTQYF. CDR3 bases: TGTGCCAGCGGGGCAAGCACAGATACGCAGTATTTT. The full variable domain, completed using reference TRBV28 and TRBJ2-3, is DVKVTQSSRYLVKRTGEKVFLECVQDMDHENMFWYRQDPGLGLRLIYFSYDVKMKEKGDIPEGYSVSREKKERFSLILESASTNQTSMYLCASGASTDTQYFGPGTRLTVL.

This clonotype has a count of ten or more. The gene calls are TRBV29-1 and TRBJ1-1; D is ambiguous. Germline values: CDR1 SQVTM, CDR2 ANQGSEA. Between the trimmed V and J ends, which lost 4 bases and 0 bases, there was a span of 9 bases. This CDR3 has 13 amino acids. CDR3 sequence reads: CSVAGHLNTEAFF. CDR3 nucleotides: TGCAGCGTTGCCGGGCATCTGAACACTGAAGCTTTCTTT.

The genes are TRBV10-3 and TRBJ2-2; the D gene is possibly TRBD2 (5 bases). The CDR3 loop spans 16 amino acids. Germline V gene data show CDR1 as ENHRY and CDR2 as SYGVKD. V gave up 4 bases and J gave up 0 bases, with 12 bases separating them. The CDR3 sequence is CAISGGRGTNTGELFF. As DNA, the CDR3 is TGTGCCATCAGTGGTGGGAGAGGCACGAACACCGGGGAGCTGTTTTTT.

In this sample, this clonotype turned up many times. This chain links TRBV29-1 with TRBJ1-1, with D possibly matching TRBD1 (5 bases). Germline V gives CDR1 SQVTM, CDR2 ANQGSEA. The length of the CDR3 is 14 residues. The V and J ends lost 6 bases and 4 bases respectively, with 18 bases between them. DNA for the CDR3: TGCAGCGTCCCGGGACCCAAAAGGAGCACTGAAGCTTTCTTT. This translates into CSVPGPKRSTEAFF.

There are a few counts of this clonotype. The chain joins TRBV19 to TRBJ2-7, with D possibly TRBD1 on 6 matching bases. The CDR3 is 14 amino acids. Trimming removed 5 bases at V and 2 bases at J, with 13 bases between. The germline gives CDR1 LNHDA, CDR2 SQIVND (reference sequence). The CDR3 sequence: CASSATSGAYEQYF. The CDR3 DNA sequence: TGTGCCAGTAGTGCCACATCAGGGGCCTACGAGCAGTACTTC.